The source of this T cell receptor (beta chain) is a study of OX40 agonist ivuxolimab in advanced cancers. Study-level findings and limits: CD8+ T cells averaged more expanded clones than CD4+.

The CDR3 runs 14 residues. CDR1 is SGHRS and CDR2 is YFSETQ in the germline V gene. V was shortened by 6 bases and J by 3 bases, with 14 bases between the two germline ends. Here immunoSEQ multiplex PCR was the method, and the copy in TCRdb shows in-frame clones only, minus some. The sample has some 58,000 clones, 75% to 90% seen once. A remark on this clone: The antigen is unknown.

The material was CD4+ or CD8+ T cells sorted from blood, obtained in a trial of the OX40 agonist ivuxolimab. The gene calls are TRBV5-1 and TRBJ2-3; D is ambiguous. This sequence was found in an adult with an advanced solid tumor such as melanoma, head and neck, liver or kidney cancer. CDR3 amino acids: CASTISAQTDTQYF. The CDR3, as DNA: TGCGCCAGCACGATAAGCGCCCAGACAGATACGCAGTATTTT.